Each of the 29 T cell receptor beta chains below was sequenced from the same sample in a study of T-cell reconstitution after alpha-beta-depleted transplantation in children (dated by TCRdb to about 2016). The receptor library was made with PCR. The reads were generated on an Illumina HiSeq 2500. TCR library preparation used molecular barcoding, with unique molecular identifiers applied to normalize quantification of the TCRbeta repertoire. Using fastp trimming at Q25 and MiXCR clonotype assembly, TCRdb reanalyzed the public sequencing data and kept in-frame beta chains. Rows with one shared CDR3 protein collapse into an entry with the most common genes and DNA. For this sample the table gives about 200,000 distinct CDR3 sequences, of which roughly 6.3% were detected only once. The ten biggest clones cover roughly 4.5% of the sample. What this sample's treatment or condition label stands for: allogeneic hematopoietic cell transplantation with graft depleted of TCRalphabeta T cells and CD19 B cells.

The material sequenced was PBMCs, taken before TCRalphabeta/CD19-depleted stem cell transplant. The receptors shown here come from a girl in the first two years of life with combined immunodeficiency, due to receive a stem cell transplant.

This clonotype was seen many times. This chain connects TRBV20-1 to TRBJ2-5, with 7 bases lining up with TRBD2. Germline V gene lookup returns CDR1 DFQATT and CDR2 SNEGSKA (reference sequence). This CDR3 spans 16 amino acids. The J segment lost 0 bases and the V segment lost 4 bases, leaving 11 bases of the junction unmatched. CDR3 protein: CSATEGLAAYQETQYF. Written as DNA, the CDR3 is TGCAGTGCTACCGAGGGGCTAGCGGCTTACCAAGAGACCCAGTACTTC.

This clonotype has a count of ten or more. CDR3 nucleotides: TGCAGTGCTAGGGTAGCCCTCCGGCCATTGGTCGACGAGCAGTACTTC. As protein: CSARVALRPLVDEQYF. The V and J genes are TRBV20-1 and TRBJ2-7; no clear D. CDR3 length equals 16 residues. V lost 3 bases and J lost 5, with 23 bases in between. Germline CDR1 is DFQATT and CDR2 is SNEGSKA (reference sequence).

Ten or more counts support this clonotype. This chain joins TRBV6-5 and TRBJ2-6; a weak D match, TRBD2 (6 bases). Trimming stripped 5 bases from V and 12 bases from J, with 11 bases between. Germline V gene lookup returns CDR1 MNHEY and CDR2 SVGAGI. The CDR3 runs to 12 residues. The chain's CDR3 is CASSGTGVVLTF. The CDR3 region has the DNA TGTGCCAGCAGTGGGACGGGGGTCGTCCTGACTTTC.

This clonotype has a count of ten or more. The chain is built from TRBV12-3 or TRBV12-4 and TRBJ2-2; perhaps TRBD1 as D (5 bases). This CDR3 is 14 amino acids long. V gave up 7 bases and J gave up 8 bases, with 17 bases separating them. This chain's CDR3 is CASTKQGVGGELFF. CDR3 DNA: TGTGCCAGCACCAAACAAGGGGTGGGGGGGGAGCTGTTTTTT.

This clonotype was detected ten times or more. The chain employs TRBV20-1 and TRBJ2-6; TRBD1 agrees at 9 bases. Per germline, CDR1 DFQATT and CDR2 SNEGSKA (reference sequence). J was trimmed by 1 base and V by 3 bases; bases with no gene match: 7. The CDR3 loop spans 17 amino acids. The CDR3 is CSAREDRGLSGANVLTF. As DNA, the CDR3 is TGCAGTGCTAGGGAGGACAGGGGCCTATCTGGGGCCAACGTCCTGACTTTC.

As to this clonotype: This may arise from a read error, as a much more abundant clone is one base away. The chain joins TRBV4-1 to TRBJ1-5, with unresolved D. Germline lookup yields CDR1 MGHRA and CDR2 YSYEKL. This CDR3 is built from 15 residues. This CDR3 is CASSPGLWSNRPQHF. The CDR3 DNA reads TGCGCCAGCAGCCCGGGCCTATGGAGCAATCGGCCCCAGCATTTT.

Many counts were recorded for this clonotype. The CDR3 here is CASSPGQIYGYTF. The CDR3 DNA reads TGTGCCAGCAGCCCTGGACAGATCTATGGCTACACCTTC. The chain employs TRBV6-5 and TRBJ1-2, with D possibly TRBD1 on 6 matching bases. Between the trimmed V and J ends, which lost 6 bases and 4 bases, there was a span of 12 bases. The CDR3 extends over 13 amino acids. Per the germline V gene, CDR1 is MNHEY and CDR2 is SVGAGI.

V and J are TRBV20-1 and TRBJ1-3; maybe TRBD1 (6 bases). The CDR3 is 15 amino acids. The ends were cut back, 1 base at V and 2 bases at J, with 12 bases in the middle. Looked up from germline, CDR1 is DFQATT and CDR2 is SNEGSKA (reference sequence). The CDR3 reads CSARGGDTPGNTIYF. CDR3 sequence (DNA): TGCAGTGCTAGAGGAGGGGACACTCCTGGAAACACCATATATTTT.

This clonotype was seen at least ten times. It is likely a read error, because the conserved phenylalanine at the end of the CDR3 is missing. Because the CDR3's place on the DNA is in doubt, the DNA is left out and the CDR3 is given as listed by TCRdb. V and J are TRBV12-3 or TRBV12-4 and TRBJ2-7; the tabulated D call, TRBD1, remains unverified against the DNA. The CDR3 is 13 residues long, ends included. CDR3 sequence reads: CASSFGPPGQVDI.

The table lists this clonotype with many counts. The V and J genes are TRBV7-6 and TRBJ2-1; 7 bases match TRBD2. Germline V lookup: CDR1 SGHVS, CDR2 FNYEAQ. The J segment lost 3 bases and the V segment lost 1 base, leaving 6 bases of the junction unmatched. The CDR3 contains 16 residues. CDR3 DNA sequence: TGTGCCAGCAGCTTAGGCGACGGACTAGTCTACAATGAGCAGTTCTTC. Translation: CASSLGDGLVYNEQFF.

At least ten counts were recorded for this clonotype. The rearrangement links TRBV7-6 to TRBJ2-7; 7 positions match TRBD2. The V gene end was trimmed by 3 bases and the J gene end by 0 bases; junction bases not matched to a gene: 8. Germline CDR1 reads SGHVS; CDR2 reads FNYEAQ. CDR3 size: 16 residues. Here the CDR3 reads CASSLLAGDDSYEQYF. The CDR3 DNA sequence: TGTGCCAGCAGCTTGCTCGCGGGGGATGACTCCTACGAGCAGTACTTC.

This clonotype was recorded at least ten times. This chain joins TRBV11-2 and TRBJ2-5; perhaps D is TRBD1 or TRBD2 (5 bases each). The CDR3 runs 15 residues. The V end lost 1 base, the J end lost 7 bases, and 16 bases lay between the germline ends. Looked up from germline, CDR1 is SGHAT and CDR2 is FQNNGV. In nucleotides, the CDR3 is TGTGCCAGCAGCTTAGTGAGGGGATCCCTGGGGACCCAGTACTTC. Protein sequence: CASSLVRGSLGTQYF. The variable domain in full, with the rest retrieved from reference TRBV11-2 and TRBJ2-5, is EAGVAQSPRYKIIEKRQSVAFWCNPISGHATLYWYQQILGQGPKLLIQFQNNGVVDDSQLPKDRFSAERLKGVDSTLKIQPAKLEDSAVYLCASSLVRGSLGTQYFGPGTRLLVL.

Worth noting for this clonotype: An end of the junction differs from the germline gene, which may be a read error. The chain employs TRBV28 and TRBJ1-4; D is unclear. Germline assignment: CDR1 MDHEN and CDR2 SYDVKM. This CDR3 comprises 13 residues. The CDR3 loop is CASSFRFNKKLFF. The CDR3 coding sequence is TGTGCCAGCAGTTTCCGGTTTAATAAAAAACTGTTTTTT.

This clonotype was counted only a few times. The chain has TRBV4-2 and TRBJ2-3; 9 nucleotides match TRBD2. Germline CDR1 is LGHNA and CDR2 is YNFKEQ. The CDR3 consists of 16 residues. With V trimmed by 6 bases and J by 2 bases, 9 bases remained unmatched. The chain's CDR3 is CASSPFLAGITDTQYF. CDR3 coding DNA: TGTGCCAGCAGTCCCTTTCTAGCGGGGATCACAGATACGCAGTATTTT.

This clonotype has at least ten counts. This chain joins TRBV5-1 and TRBJ2-1; D is perhaps TRBD2 (6 bases). Germline CDR1 is SGHRS and CDR2 is YFSETQ. V was trimmed by 1 base and J by 0 bases, leaving 14 bases between them. CDR3 length: 17 residues. CDR3 sequence: CASSLISGFPSYNEQFF. The DNA for the CDR3 is TGCGCCAGCAGCTTGATTAGCGGCTTCCCCTCCTACAATGAGCAGTTCTTC.

With regard to this clonotype: The conserved phenylalanine or tryptophan is not found at the CDR3 terminus, so this likely reflects a read error. The DNA is left out, because the CDR3 cannot be placed on it with certainty; the CDR3 is given as TCRdb lists it. The CDR3: CASSETGALLAI. This rearrangement joins TRBV28 to TRBJ1-2; no check of the table's D call, TRBD1, against the DNA was made. Germline CDR1 is MDHEN and CDR2 is SYDVKM. The length of the CDR3 is 12 amino acids, counting both ends.

This clonotype was seen many times. The genes are TRBV7-9 and TRBJ2-7; possible D gene TRBD2, 5 bases. The CDR3 runs to 13 residues. In germline, CDR1 is SEHNR, CDR2 FQNEAQ (reference sequence). Trimming shortened V by 5 bases and J by 9 bases, and 17 bases separated the two germline ends. CDR3 sequence reads: CASSPGLTWVQYF. The CDR3 DNA is TGTGCCAGCAGCCCCGGACTCACGTGGGTGCAGTACTTC.

In its sample, this clonotype was seen many times. The CDR3 region is CSARDYQGPNYGYTF. Here the CDR3 DNA reads TGCAGTGCTAGAGATTACCAGGGCCCTAACTATGGCTACACCTTC. The J gene is TRBJ1-2, the V gene TRBV20-1, with a tentative D call TRBD1 (5 bases). Trimming removed 0 bases from V and 0 bases from J, with 11 bases in between. The length of the CDR3 is 15 residues. Germline loops: CDR1 DFQATT, CDR2 SNEGSKA (reference sequence).

This clonotype was counted ten times or more. The rearrangement joins TRBV14 to TRBJ2-3, with D maybe TRBD2 (6 bases). V gave up 2 bases and J gave up 3 bases, with 15 bases separating them. Looked up from germline, CDR1 is SGHDN and CDR2 is FVKESK. The CDR3 spans 16 residues. CDR3 loop: CASSQLEGRLTDTQYF. The CDR3 DNA is TGTGCCAGCAGCCAATTGGAGGGGCGGTTAACAGATACGCAGTATTTT.

This clonotype has ten or more counts. The chain uses TRBV7-2 and TRBJ1-2; 7 positions agree with TRBD1. The CDR3 has 14 residues. CDR1 is SGHTA and CDR2 is FQGNSA in the germline V gene. V was pared by 5 bases and J by 4 bases, with 7 bases of the junction left unmatched. The CDR3 DNA follows: TGTGCCAGCAGCCCCTTAAACAGGGGCTATGGCTACACCTTC. It is translated as CASSPLNRGYGYTF.

This clonotype has only a few counts. The chain is built from TRBV19 and TRBJ2-5; D perhaps matches TRBD2 (5 bases). The CDR3 runs to 15 residues. V dropped 4 bases and J dropped 0 bases, with 12 bases sitting between them. Germline CDR1 is LNHDA and CDR2 is SQIVND (reference sequence). CDR3 protein: CASSREGLYQETQYF. The CDR3 DNA reads as TGTGCCAGTAGTAGAGAGGGATTGTACCAAGAGACCCAGTACTTC.

This clonotype came up many times. CDR3 protein: CASSSIPRGVSAFF. CDR3 nucleotide sequence: TGTGCCAGCAGTTCAATTCCGCGGGGGGTTTCAGCTTTCTTT. The V and J genes are TRBV28 and TRBJ1-1; possible D gene TRBD1, 5 bases. V was shortened by 4 bases and J by 10 bases, with 19 bases between the two germline ends. The germline V gene has CDR1 MDHEN and CDR2 SYDVKM. The CDR3 covers 14 residues.

This clonotype was seen many times. The V gene is TRBV3-1, the J gene TRBJ2-7; the match to TRBD2 covers 8 bases. The CDR3 is 14 amino acids. The trim removed 6 bases at V and 2 bases at J, leaving 6 bases unmatched. The germline CDR1 and CDR2 sequences are LGHDT and YNNKEL (reference sequence). CDR3 residues: CASSTIAGPYEQYF. The DNA of the CDR3 is TGTGCCAGCAGTACAATAGCGGGGCCCTACGAGCAGTACTTC.

The V and J genes are TRBV5-6 and TRBJ2-7, with 9 bases identical to TRBD1. CDR1 and CDR2 from the germline V gene are SGHDT and YYEEEE. The CDR3 has 15 amino acids. The V gene end was trimmed by 4 bases and the J gene end by 7 bases; junction bases not matched to a gene: 12. The CDR3 region is CASSGTGTGLVEQYF. In DNA form, the CDR3 reads TGTGCCAGCAGCGGTACCGGGACAGGGCTGGTTGAGCAGTACTTC.

The chain is built from TRBV4-1 and TRBJ2-1, with 11 bases aligning to TRBD2. Germline V gene lookup returns CDR1 MGHRA and CDR2 YSYEKL. V trimming: 1 base; J trimming: 7 bases; junction bases outside the gene matches: 15. The CDR3 is 19 amino acids. The DNA for the CDR3 is TGCGCCAGCAGCCAAGGTCCGCTAGCGGGGGGACCCAATGGAAATGAGCAGTTCTTC. This codes for CASSQGPLAGGPNGNEQFF.

This clonotype was seen ten or more times. The V and J genes are TRBV9 and TRBJ2-5, with 13 bases lining up with TRBD2. CDR1 is SGDLS, CDR2 YYNGEE, per germline. The CDR3 runs to 16 residues. J was trimmed by 4 bases and V by 3 bases; bases with no gene match: 6. The CDR3: CASSAYRTSGGETQYF. For the CDR3, the DNA is TGTGCCAGCAGCGCCTACCGGACTAGCGGGGGAGAGACCCAGTACTTC.

This clonotype showed up many times. This chain connects TRBV4-3 to TRBJ2-7; 10 positions match TRBD2. Germline trimming cut 0 bases from V and 2 bases from J; bases unmatched to any gene: 1. The CDR3 runs 15 residues. The germline gives CDR1 LGHNA, CDR2 YSLEER. The CDR3 loop reads CASSQDSGRPYEQYF. As DNA, the CDR3 is TGCGCCAGCAGCCAAGATAGCGGGAGGCCCTACGAGCAGTACTTC.

This clonotype was observed many times. The chain employs TRBV29-1 and TRBJ1-1; 9 nucleotides match TRBD1. This CDR3 is built from 17 residues. Per the germline V gene, CDR1 is SQVTM and CDR2 is ANQGSEA. The V segment lost 7 bases and the J segment 3 bases; nucleotides outside the gene matches: 18. CDR3 loop: CSGVPGQGNVEDTEAFF. In DNA form, the CDR3 reads TGCAGCGGGGTTCCGGGACAGGGCAACGTCGAGGACACTGAAGCTTTCTTT.

This clonotype occurred many times. The chain combines TRBV20-1 with TRBJ2-1; D possibly uses TRBD1 or TRBD2 (5 bases each). The CDR3 is made up of 14 amino acids. V was clipped by 5 bases and J by 9 bases, with 20 bases between them. The V gene's germline CDR1 is DFQATT and CDR2 SNEGSKA (reference sequence). CDR3 sequence reads: CSAQSRGVVSEQFF. DNA of the CDR3: TGCAGTGCTCAATCAAGGGGAGTGGTTAGTGAGCAGTTCTTC.